Listed here are 5 T cell receptor beta chains from one sample, sequenced in a study of shared clonotypes between healthy human individuals. Profiling relied on immunoSEQ multiplex PCR, and the TCRdb table lists in-frame clones only, not all of them. The repertoire has about 1.5 million clones, 95% to 99% of them found once; the top ten carry less than 0.55%. Sequenced input: naive CD4+ T cells sorted from blood. Subset here: CD45RA+ positively selected. The receptors were gathered from a man younger than 40 in good health.

On this clone itself: A read error may produce the germline difference seen at one junction end. The rearrangement uses TRBV19 and TRBJ2-7; D remains unclear. The V gene's germline CDR1 is LNHDA and CDR2 SQIVND (reference sequence). CDR3 size: 11 residues. CDR3 region: CASSSSFEQYF. In nucleotides, the CDR3 is TGTGCCAGTAGTTCATCCTTCGAGCAGTACTTC. Together with reference TRBV19 and TRBJ2-7, the CDR3 gives the full variable domain: DGGITQSPKYLFRKEGQNVTLSCEQNLNHDAMYWYRQDPGQGLRLIYYSQIVNDFQKGDIAEGYSVSREKKESFPLTVTSAQKNPTAFYLCASSSSFEQYFGPGTRLTVT.

The CDR3 reads CASSLYSRVGQPQHF. Here the CDR3 DNA reads TGTGCCAGCAGCTTATATTCTAGGGTGGGTCAGCCCCAGCATTTT. The chain employs TRBV7-2 and TRBJ1-5, with D unclear. V was shortened by 2 bases and J by 6 bases, with 14 bases between the two germline ends. Germline CDR1 reads SGHTA; CDR2 reads FQGNSA. CDR3 size: 15 residues.

The V and J genes are TRBV11-2 and TRBJ1-2; 7 nucleotides agree with TRBD1. From germline, CDR1 is SGHAT and CDR2 FQNNGV. Losses at the gene ends were 5 bases for V and 8 bases for J; bases not matched to a gene: 11. This CDR3 is built from 14 residues. The CDR3 region is CASSPTGAGRGYTF. The CDR3 nucleotides are TGTGCCAGCAGCCCCACAGGGGCAGGGAGAGGCTACACCTTC.

The CDR3 DNA reads as TGTGCCAGCAGTTTAGCCCCGAGACGCAGCACCCAAGAGACCCAGTACTTC. Protein: CASSLAPRRSTQETQYF. This chain uses TRBV28 with TRBJ2-5; D not certain. The CDR3 totals 17 residues. The V end was cut by 2 bases, the J end by 1 base, with 17 bases between. Germline V gene sequence: CDR1 MDHEN, CDR2 SYDVKM.

The chain carries TRBV5-5 and TRBJ2-5; 7 nucleotides agree with TRBD1. Germline V CDR1 and CDR2: SGHKS, YYEKEE (reference sequence). This CDR3 contains 16 residues. The V gene end was trimmed by 3 bases and the J gene end by 5 bases; junction bases not matched to a gene: 13. Here the CDR3 reads CASSSQTGRRLETQYF. The CDR3 region has the DNA TGTGCCAGCAGCTCCCAGACAGGGCGGCGTTTGGAGACCCAGTACTTC.